The 13 T cell receptor beta chains given below trace back to one sample, sequenced in a study of T cell responses to AZD1222 COVID-19 vaccine. The assay was immunoSEQ multiplex PCR, and TCRdb's table has in-frame clones only and misses some. This sample has 95,000 to 110,000 clones; about 90% occur once, and the top ten carry around 4.4%. Specimen: peripheral blood, collected on day 0 of AZD1222 vaccination. The source of these receptors is an adult in good health.

The chain joins TRBV5-3 to TRBJ1-5; D remains ambiguous. TRBV5-3 qualifies as an ORF whose function is uncertain. The V and J ends lost 5 bases and 1 base respectively, with 10 bases between them. There are 14 residues in the CDR3. The CDR3: CARSAPGSNQPQHF. The CDR3, as DNA: TGTGCCAGAAGTGCACCGGGAAGCAATCAGCCCCAGCATTTT.

V usage is TRBV30 and J usage is TRBJ1-1; D is unclear. V shed 2 bases and J shed 4 bases, with 11 bases lying between them. The CDR3 length is 13 residues. Germline values: CDR1 GTSNPN, CDR2 SVGIG (reference sequence). CDR3 region: CAWSLVLATEAFF. The CDR3 coding sequence is TGTGCCTGGAGTTTGGTTTTGGCCACTGAAGCTTTCTTT.

The chain is built from TRBV6-5 and TRBJ1-3, with D hard to call. The CDR3 runs to 11 residues. Trimming took off 2 bases at V and 4 bases at J, with 0 bases between the two ends. CDR1 is MNHEY, CDR2 SVGAGI, per germline. CDR3 sequence reads: CASSYGNTIYF. As DNA, the CDR3 is TGTGCCAGCAGTTACGGAAACACCATATATTTT.

The chain has TRBV6-2 or TRBV6-3 and TRBJ1-2; 7 bases match TRBD1. V lost 5 bases and J lost 5; bases outside the gene matches: 8. There are 14 residues in the CDR3. Germline-derived CDR1 and CDR2 are MNHEY and SVGEGT. CDR3 nucleotide sequence: TGTGCCAGCAGTAGTTGGACAGGAAGGTATGGCTACACCTTC. The encoded protein is CASSSWTGRYGYTF.

The chain joins TRBV7-6 to TRBJ2-2, with TRBD2 matching over 7 bases. With V trimmed by 1 base and J by 4 bases, 12 bases remained unmatched. Looked up from germline, CDR1 is SGHVS and CDR2 is FNYEAQ. The CDR3 runs 18 residues. The CDR3 reads CASSLVGHWREPTGELFF. The CDR3 region has the DNA TGTGCCAGCAGCTTAGTAGGACATTGGCGGGAGCCCACCGGGGAGCTGTTTTTT.

The chain couples TRBV30 to TRBJ1-4; D is undetermined. The CDR3 consists of 14 residues. V was cut by 0 bases and J by 4 bases, with 9 bases left in between. The germline V gene encodes CDR1 GTSNPN and CDR2 SVGIG (reference sequence). The CDR3 reads CAWSVGQINEKLFF. DNA of the CDR3: TGTGCCTGGAGTGTAGGGCAGATTAATGAAAAACTGTTTTTT.

This clone has only one observation. This chain connects TRBV11-1 to TRBJ1-1; D is undetermined. Trimming shortened V by 4 bases and J by 5 bases, and 20 bases separated the two germline ends. The CDR3 runs 16 residues. Germline assignment: CDR1 SGHAT and CDR2 FQDESV (reference sequence). The CDR3 here is CASSSVGLSGWTEAFF. The CDR3 DNA follows: TGTGCCAGCAGCTCAGTGGGTCTCTCTGGGTGGACTGAAGCTTTCTTT.

The chain is built from TRBV27 and TRBJ2-2, with TRBD2 matching over 11 bases. Unmatched junction bases numbered 6, after V lost 6 bases and J lost 0 bases. CDR1 and CDR2 from the germline V gene are MNHEY and SMNVEV (reference sequence). This CDR3 region has 17 residues. In DNA form, the CDR3 reads TGTGCCAGCAGCCTACTAGCGGGAGACGCGAACACCGGGGAGCTGTTTTTT. This translates into CASSLLAGDANTGELFF.

The V gene is TRBV6-1, the J gene TRBJ2-5, with 9 nucleotides matching TRBD1. Germline-derived CDR1 and CDR2 are MNHNS and SASEGT. V shed 1 base and J 13 bases; nucleotides not matched to a gene: 1. This CDR3 has 11 amino acids. The CDR3: CASSEGGQGYF. The CDR3 bases are TGTGCCAGCAGTGAAGGGGGACAGGGGTACTTC.

This clone has just a few counts. The chain links TRBV6-2 or TRBV6-3 to TRBJ2-3, with no clear D. Trimming removed 7 bases at V and 2 bases at J, with 7 bases between. This CDR3 is 12 amino acids long. Per the germline V gene, CDR1 is MNHEY and CDR2 is SVGEGT. The CDR3 sequence is CASTPPTDTQYF. CDR3 DNA sequence: TGTGCCAGCACCCCCCCCACAGATACGCAGTATTTT.

The V gene is TRBV6-5, the J gene TRBJ1-6; D is possibly TRBD1 (5 bases). Germline CDR1 MNHEY, CDR2 SVGAGI. Trimming removed 1 base from V and 7 bases from J, with 14 bases in between. The CDR3 has 16 residues. The DNA of the CDR3 is TGTGCCAGCAGTTACTGGTTGTCAGGGTCGAATTCACCCCTCCACTTT. It codes for CASSYWLSGSNSPLHF.

V usage is TRBV20-1 and J usage is TRBJ1-2; D gene ambiguous. The CDR3 has 11 amino acids. Germline assignment: CDR1 DFQATT and CDR2 SNEGSKA (reference sequence). Trimming shortened V by 6 bases and J by 8 bases, and 13 bases separated the two germline ends. The DNA of the CDR3 is TGCAGTGCCTCGGGCGGCGTCGGCTACACCTTC. It translates to CSASGGVGYTF.

V and J are TRBV3-1 (or the pseudogene TRBV3-2) and TRBJ2-2, with a weak D call TRBD2 (5 bases). The length of the CDR3 is 14 residues. The germline CDR1 and CDR2 sequences are LGHDT and YNNKEL (reference sequence). V gave up 2 bases and J gave up 7 bases, with 11 bases separating them. CDR3 protein: CASSQSDRGGELFF. The DNA for the CDR3 is TGTGCCAGCAGCCAATCCGATCGGGGCGGGGAGCTGTTTTTT.